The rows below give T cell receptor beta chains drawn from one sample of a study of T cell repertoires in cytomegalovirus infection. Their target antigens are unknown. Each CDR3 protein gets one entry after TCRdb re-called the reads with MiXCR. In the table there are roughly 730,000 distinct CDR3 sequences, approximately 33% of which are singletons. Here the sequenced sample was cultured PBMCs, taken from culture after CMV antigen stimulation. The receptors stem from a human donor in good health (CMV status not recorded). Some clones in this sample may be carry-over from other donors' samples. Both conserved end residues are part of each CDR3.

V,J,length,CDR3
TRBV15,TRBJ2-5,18,CATSRDLGTSGSSRTQYF
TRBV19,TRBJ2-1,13,CASSIPSDNEQFF
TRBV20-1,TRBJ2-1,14,CSARDYQGWDEQFF
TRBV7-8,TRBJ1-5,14,CASSLIYSNQPQHF
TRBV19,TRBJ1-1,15,CASRDKPRGDTEAFF
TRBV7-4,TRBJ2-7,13,CASSPLAVGEQYF
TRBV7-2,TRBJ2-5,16,CASSQKIPGSKETQYF
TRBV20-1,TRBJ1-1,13,CSASSQGDTEAFF
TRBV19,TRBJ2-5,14,CASSIGAFQETQYF
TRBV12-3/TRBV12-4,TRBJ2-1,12,CASHLTGDEQFF
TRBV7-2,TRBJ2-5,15,CASSNRRRGEETQYF
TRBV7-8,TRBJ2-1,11,CASSSAGIPFF
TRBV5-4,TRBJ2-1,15,CASSWTRASGDEQFF
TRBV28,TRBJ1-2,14,CASSIPGQSYGYTF
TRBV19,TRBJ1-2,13,CASGRDRGYGYTF
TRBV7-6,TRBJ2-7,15,CASSPDRGLGYEQYF
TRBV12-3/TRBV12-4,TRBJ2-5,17,CASSETSGGPTEETQYF
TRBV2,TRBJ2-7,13,CASRGGAYYEQYF
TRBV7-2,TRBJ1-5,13,CASSLGSSWPQHF
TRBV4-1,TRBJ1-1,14,CASSQDEGGSEAFF
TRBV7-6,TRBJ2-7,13,CASSLVRQGEQYF
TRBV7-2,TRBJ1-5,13,CASSPTIAQPQHF
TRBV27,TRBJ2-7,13,CASKKGSSYEQYF
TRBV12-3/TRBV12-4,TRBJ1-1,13,CASNTAGGPEAFF
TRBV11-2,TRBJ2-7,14,CASSQGASAYEQYF
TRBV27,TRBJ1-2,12,CASWTGDYGYTF
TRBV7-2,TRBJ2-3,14,CASSLDGGTDTQYF
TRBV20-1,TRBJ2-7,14,CSARVQGGHYEQYF
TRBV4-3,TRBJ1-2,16,CASSQVGQADPYGYTF
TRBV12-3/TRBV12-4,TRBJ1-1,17,CASSKGTGVFANTEAFF
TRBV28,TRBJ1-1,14,CASIQQTMNTEAFF
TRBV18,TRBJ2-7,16,CASSPLTGTGGVEQYF
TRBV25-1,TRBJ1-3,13,CASRGAGRNTIYF
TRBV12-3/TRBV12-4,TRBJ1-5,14,CASSSGGQNQPQHF
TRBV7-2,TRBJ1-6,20,CASSLLPGRGISSYNSPLHF
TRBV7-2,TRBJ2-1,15,CASSPTRSSYNEQFF
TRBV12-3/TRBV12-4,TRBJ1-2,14,CASSPGTGWDGYTF
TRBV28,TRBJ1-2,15,CASTRAEPIHYGYTF
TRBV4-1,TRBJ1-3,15,CASSQGPGPGNTIYF
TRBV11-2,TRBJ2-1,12,CASSFSGSEQFF
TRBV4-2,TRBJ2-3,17,CASSLGTSVTHTDTQYF
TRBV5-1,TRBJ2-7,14,CASSNSGGPYEQYF
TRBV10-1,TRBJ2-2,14,CASSELSGTGELFF
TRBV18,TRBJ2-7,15,CASSPGLDFAGEQYF
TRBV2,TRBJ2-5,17,CASSEAASGGNQETQYF
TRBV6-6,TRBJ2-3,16,CASSYAPGRPTDTQYF
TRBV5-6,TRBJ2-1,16,CASSLTLAGGVYEQFF
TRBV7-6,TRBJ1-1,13,CASSPGGGSEAFF
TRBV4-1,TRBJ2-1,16,CASSQEGGPVYNEQFF
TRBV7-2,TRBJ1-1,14,CASSSDRADTEAFF
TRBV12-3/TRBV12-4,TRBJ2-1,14,CASSAWGGYNEQFF
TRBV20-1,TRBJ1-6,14,CSATRTGFNSPLHF
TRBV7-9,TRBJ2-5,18,CASSLDTTSGGEQETQYF
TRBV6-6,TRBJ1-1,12,CASRRTATEAFF